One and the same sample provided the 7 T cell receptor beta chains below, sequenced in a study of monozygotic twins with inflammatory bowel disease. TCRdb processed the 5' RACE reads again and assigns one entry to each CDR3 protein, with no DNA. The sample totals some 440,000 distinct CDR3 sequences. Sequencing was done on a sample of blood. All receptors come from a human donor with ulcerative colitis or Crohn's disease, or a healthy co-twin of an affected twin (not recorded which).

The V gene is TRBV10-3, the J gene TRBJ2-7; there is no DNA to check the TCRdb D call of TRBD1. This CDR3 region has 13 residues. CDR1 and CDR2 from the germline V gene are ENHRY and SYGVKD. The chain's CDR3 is CAIRDRASYEQYF.

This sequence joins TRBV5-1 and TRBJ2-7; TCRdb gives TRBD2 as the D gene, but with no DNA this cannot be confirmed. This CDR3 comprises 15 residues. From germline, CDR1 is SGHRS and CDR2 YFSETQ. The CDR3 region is CASSLGTSASYEQYF.

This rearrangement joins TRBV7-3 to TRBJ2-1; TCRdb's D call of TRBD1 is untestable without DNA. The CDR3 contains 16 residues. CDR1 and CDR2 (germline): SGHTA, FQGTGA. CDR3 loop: CASSEQGPGSYNEQFF. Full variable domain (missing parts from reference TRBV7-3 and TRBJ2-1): GAGVSQTPSNKVTEKGKYVELRCDPISGHTALYWYRQSLGQGPEFLIYFQGTGAADDSGLPNDRFFAVRPEGSVSTLKIQRTERGDSAVYLCASSEQGPGSYNEQFFGPGTRLTVL.

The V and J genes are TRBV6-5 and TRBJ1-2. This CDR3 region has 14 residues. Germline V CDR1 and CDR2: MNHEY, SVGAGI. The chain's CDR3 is CASSYSDSYYGYTF.

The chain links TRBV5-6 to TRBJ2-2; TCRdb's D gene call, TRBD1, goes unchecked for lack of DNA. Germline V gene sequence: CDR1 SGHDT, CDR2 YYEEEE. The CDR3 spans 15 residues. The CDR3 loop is CASSWGQSNTGELFF.

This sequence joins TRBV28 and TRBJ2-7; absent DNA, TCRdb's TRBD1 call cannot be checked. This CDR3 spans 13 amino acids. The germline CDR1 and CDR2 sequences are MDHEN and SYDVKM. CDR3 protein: CATTKDGGYEQYF. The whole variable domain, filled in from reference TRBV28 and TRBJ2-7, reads DVKVTQSSRYLVKRTGEKVFLECVQDMDHENMFWYRQDPGLGLRLIYFSYDVKMKEKGDIPEGYSVSREKKERFSLILESASTNQTSMYLCATTKDGGYEQYFGPGTRLTVT.

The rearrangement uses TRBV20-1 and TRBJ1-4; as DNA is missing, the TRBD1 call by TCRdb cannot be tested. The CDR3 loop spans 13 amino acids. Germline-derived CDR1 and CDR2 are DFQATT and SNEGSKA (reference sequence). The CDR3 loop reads CSAPVQGREKLFF.